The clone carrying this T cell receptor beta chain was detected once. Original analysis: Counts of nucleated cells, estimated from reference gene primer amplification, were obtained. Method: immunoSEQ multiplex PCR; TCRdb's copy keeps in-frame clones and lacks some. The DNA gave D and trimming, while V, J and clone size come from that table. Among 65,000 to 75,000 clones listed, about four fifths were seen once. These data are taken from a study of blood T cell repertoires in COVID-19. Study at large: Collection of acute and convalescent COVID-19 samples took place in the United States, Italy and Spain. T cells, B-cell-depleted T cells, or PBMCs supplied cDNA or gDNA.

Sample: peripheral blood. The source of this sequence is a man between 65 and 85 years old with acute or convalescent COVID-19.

CDR3 in DNA: TGTGCCAGCGACTCCCCCGACAGTGTCATTAACTATGGCTACACCTTC. Protein product: CASDSPDSVINYGYTF. The chain is built from TRBV9 and TRBJ1-2; D is possibly TRBD1 (5 bases). Trimming shortened V by 7 bases and J by 1 base, and 20 bases separated the two germline ends. The germline V gene has CDR1 SGDLS and CDR2 YYNGEE. The CDR3 runs 16 residues. Full variable domain (outside the CDR3, taken from reference TRBV9 and TRBJ1-2): DSGVTQTPKHLITATGQRVTLRCSPRSGDLSVYWYQQSLDQGLQFLIQYYNGEERAKGNILERFSAQQFPDLHSELNLSSLELGDSALYFCASDSPDSVINYGYTFGSGTRLTVV.